These 16 T cell receptor beta chains were all obtained from the same sample, sequenced in a study of shared clonotypes between healthy human individuals. TCRdb's table, derived via immunoSEQ multiplex PCR, lists solely in-frame clones and lacks some. The sample records some 980,000 clones, over 60% being singletons. Sequencing was done on a sample of memory CD4+ T cells sorted from blood. As for subset: CD45RA-negative fraction. The receptors originated from a man aged 18-30 years in good health.

The rearrangement joins TRBV11-2 to TRBJ2-5, with D unresolved. The CDR3 runs 15 residues. V lost 2 bases, J lost 3 bases, and 13 bases lay in between. Germline loops: CDR1 SGHAT, CDR2 FQNNGV. The CDR3 sequence: CASSLYGGRKETQYF. CDR3 nucleotides: TGTGCCAGCAGCTTATATGGTGGGCGGAAAGAGACCCAGTACTTC.

The rearrangement uses TRBV5-5 and TRBJ1-5; D call uncertain. This CDR3 is built from 14 residues. Germline values: CDR1 SGHKS, CDR2 YYEKEE (reference sequence). V lost 1 base and J 3 bases, leaving 8 bases between the germline ends. The CDR3 DNA reads TGTGCCAGCAGCTTGTTCAGGTCCAATCAGCCCCAGCATTTT. It translates to CASSLFRSNQPQHF.

The chain has TRBV6-6 and TRBJ2-5; D is possibly TRBD1 or TRBD2 (5 bases each). The V end was cut by 4 bases, the J end by 5 bases, with 8 bases between. Per the germline V gene, CDR1 is MNHNY and CDR2 is SVGAGI (reference sequence). CDR3 size: 12 residues. CDR3 nucleotides: TGTGCCAGCAGTTTGGGGGTCGAGACCCAGTACTTC. Its protein product is CASSLGVETQYF.

V is TRBV30 and J is TRBJ2-7; D not certain. The V and J ends lost 3 bases and 7 bases respectively, with 13 bases between them. This CDR3 has 12 amino acids. Germline V gene data show CDR1 as GTSNPN and CDR2 as SVGIG (reference sequence). CDR3 in amino acids: CAWRNILGEQYF. CDR3 DNA sequence: TGTGCCTGGAGAAACATACTGGGGGAGCAGTACTTC.

V gene TRBV6-1 combines with J gene TRBJ1-2; tentative D call: TRBD1 (6 bases). Per the germline V gene, CDR1 is MNHNS and CDR2 is SASEGT. The CDR3 is made up of 16 amino acids. Trimming shortened V by 2 bases and J by 5 bases, and 18 bases separated the two germline ends. The CDR3 DNA follows: TGTGCCAGCAGTGAATCGATCAGGGGAGAAATTTATGGCTACACCTTC. It is translated as CASSESIRGEIYGYTF.

The CDR3 reads CASSETTAQETQYF. As DNA, the CDR3 is TGTGCCAGCAGTGAAACTACAGCTCAAGAGACCCAGTACTTC. The J gene is TRBJ2-5, the V gene TRBV6-1; no clear D. This CDR3 region has 14 residues. The V and J ends lost 2 bases and 2 bases respectively, with 9 bases between them. CDR1 is MNHNS and CDR2 is SASEGT in the germline V gene.

The chain employs TRBV7-2 and TRBJ1-4, with 10 bases lining up with TRBD1. From germline, CDR1 is SGHTA and CDR2 FQGNSA. The CDR3 is made up of 15 amino acids. Trimming removed 4 bases from V and 8 bases from J; junction bases left unmatched: 7. This CDR3 reads CASSSQGQGKEKLFF. As DNA, the CDR3 is TGTGCCAGCAGCTCCCAGGGACAGGGGAAGGAAAAACTGTTTTTT.

About this clone: Other DNA variants within this sample encode the same CDR3. This sequence joins TRBV5-1 and TRBJ2-1, with D unclear. This CDR3 has 12 residues. Germline CDR1 is SGHRS and CDR2 is YFSETQ. Trimming left V 0 bases short and J 4 bases short, with 2 bases between. The CDR3 DNA sequence: TGCGCCAGCAGCTTGGAATACAATGAGCAGTTCTTC. This translates into CASSLEYNEQFF.

This clone was observed once. This rearrangement joins TRBV11-3 to TRBJ1-3; D is uncertain. Germline V gene data show CDR1 as SGHNT and CDR2 as YENEEA. The CDR3 runs to 13 residues. V was shortened by 5 bases and J by 8 bases, with 13 bases between the two germline ends. The CDR3 protein is CASSAGVADTIYF. CDR3 coding DNA: TGTGCCAGCAGCGCGGGAGTCGCGGACACCATATATTTT.

The chain joins TRBV7-9 to TRBJ2-7; TRBD1 matches 10 bases. The CDR3 is 15 residues long. Looked up from germline, CDR1 is SEHNR and CDR2 is FQNEAQ (reference sequence). With 4 bases clipped from V and 5 bases from J, the junction kept 8 bases outside the gene matches. CDR3 sequence reads: CASSSPGQGVHEQYF. The CDR3 region has the DNA TGTGCCAGCAGCTCGCCCGGACAGGGGGTCCACGAGCAGTACTTC.

This clone occurred a few times. The CDR3 reads CASSLTSGSGTDTQYF. The CDR3, as DNA: TGTGCCAGCAGCTTAACTAGCGGGAGTGGCACAGATACGCAGTATTTT. The V call is TRBV7-6, the J call TRBJ2-3, with 11 bases lining up with TRBD2. V dropped 2 bases and J dropped 1; count of bases not matched to a gene: 2. The germline gives CDR1 SGHVS, CDR2 FNYEAQ. The CDR3 spans 16 residues.

Many counts were recorded for this clone. The chain is built from TRBV30 and TRBJ2-6; tentatively, D is TRBD2 (6 bases). The germline gives CDR1 GTSNPN, CDR2 SVGIG (reference sequence). Trimming shortened V by 3 bases and J by 4 bases, and 13 bases separated the two germline ends. This CDR3 region has 15 residues. CDR3 amino acids: CAWSGTSWGANVLTF. The CDR3 nucleotides read TGTGCCTGGAGCGGGACTTCTTGGGGGGCCAACGTCCTGACTTTC.

The CDR3 DNA sequence: TGCGCCAGCAGCCAAGATCCCGGGTCCCCATCCTACAATGAGCAGTTCTTC. As protein: CASSQDPGSPSYNEQFF. The rearrangement uses TRBV4-3 and TRBJ2-1; D is ambiguous. CDR1 and CDR2 (germline): LGHNA, YSLEER. The CDR3 contains 17 residues. V lost 0 bases and J 1 base, leaving 13 bases between the germline ends.

V gene TRBV7-2 combines with J gene TRBJ2-1; TRBD2 matches 10 bases. The germline V gene has CDR1 SGHTA and CDR2 FQGNSA. The CDR3 extends over 18 amino acids. V gave up 3 bases and J gave up 6 bases; unmatched junction bases: 14. CDR3 DNA: TGTGCCAGCAGCTTGGCCTCTAGCGGGAGAACGGGGATCAATGAGCAGTTCTTC. It yields the protein CASSLASSGRTGINEQFF.

This clone occurred a few times. The genes are TRBV7-9 and TRBJ2-2; possibly TRBD2 for D (7 bases). The length of the CDR3 is 16 residues. Trimming shortened V by 5 bases and J by 6 bases, and 19 bases separated the two germline ends. The germline CDR1 and CDR2 sequences are SEHNR and FQNEAQ (reference sequence). CDR3 DNA: TGTGCCAGCAGCCCCCCGGGAGGACAGCGGGCCGGGGAGCTGTTTTTT. Translating gives CASSPPGGQRAGELFF.

The chain combines TRBV4-3 with TRBJ2-1, with a possible D match to TRBD2 (5 bases). The CDR3 has 16 amino acids. From germline, CDR1 is LGHNA and CDR2 YSLEER. V was cut by 0 bases and J by 6 bases, with 15 bases left in between. The CDR3 spells CASSQEAALTFNEQFF. For the CDR3, the DNA is TGCGCCAGCAGCCAAGAAGCGGCTCTGACCTTCAATGAGCAGTTCTTC.